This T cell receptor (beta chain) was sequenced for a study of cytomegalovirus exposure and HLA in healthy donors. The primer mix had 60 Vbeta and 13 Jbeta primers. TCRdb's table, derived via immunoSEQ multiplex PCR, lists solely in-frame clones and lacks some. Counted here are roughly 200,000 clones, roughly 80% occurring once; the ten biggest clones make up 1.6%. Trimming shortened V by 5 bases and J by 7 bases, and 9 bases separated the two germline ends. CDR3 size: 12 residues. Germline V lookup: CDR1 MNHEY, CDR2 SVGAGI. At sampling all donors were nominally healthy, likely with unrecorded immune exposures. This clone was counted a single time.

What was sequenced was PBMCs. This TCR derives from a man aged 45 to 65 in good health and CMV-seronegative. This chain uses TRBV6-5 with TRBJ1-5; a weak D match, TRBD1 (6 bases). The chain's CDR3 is CASSTGFQPQHF. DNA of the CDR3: TGTGCCAGCAGTACAGGGTTCCAGCCCCAGCATTTT.